Below are 30 T cell receptor beta chains sequenced from a single sample in a study of shared clonotypes between healthy human individuals (dated by TCRdb to about 2020). The protocol used for the library was the immunoSEQ multiplex PCR assay. Held by TCRdb, this immuneACCESS table contains in-frame sequences only and omits some clones. Under half of the omission traces to an unresolved V gene where checked; the cause of the rest is unknown. Across this sample there are under 150,000 clones, with around two thirds seen only once. The ten biggest clones cover 20% to 25% of the sample. Sequencing was done on a sample of memory CD8+ T cells sorted from blood. Read against the paper, the sample's cell subset or site label means: CD45RO+ cells pooled with CCR7-negative TemRA cells. These receptors all come from a woman between 25 and 40 years old in good health.

The J gene is TRBJ2-5, the V gene TRBV25-1, with 10 bases that match TRBD1. Near its end, the DNA agrees better with TRBJ2-7, so the J call may be wrong. The CDR3 loop spans 17 amino acids. Germline V CDR1 and CDR2: MGHDK, SYGVNS. This chain's CDR3 is CASSEISPTGGIYEQYF. The CDR3 coding sequence is TGTGCCAGCAGTGAAATCTCCCCGACAGGGGGCATTTACGAGCAGTACTTC.

The chain uses TRBV13 and TRBJ2-1; D possibly corresponds to TRBD2 (5 bases). Germline V gene data show CDR1 as PRHDT and CDR2 as FYEKMQ (reference sequence). The CDR3 is made up of 16 amino acids. V was pared by 8 bases and J by 5 bases, with 22 bases between. The CDR3 reads CASRRAGFSWDNEQFF. In DNA, the CDR3 is TGTGCCAGCCGACGGGCGGGTTTTTCATGGGACAATGAGCAGTTCTTC.

Ten or more counts support this clone. The chain recombines TRBV5-1 with TRBJ2-1; no reliable D call. CDR3 size: 15 residues. Germline lookup yields CDR1 SGHRS and CDR2 YFSETQ. Deletions cut 1 base from V and 2 bases from J, with 10 bases between. This CDR3 reads CASSLNPGPYNEQFF. In nucleotides, the CDR3 is TGCGCCAGCAGCTTGAATCCTGGACCCTACAATGAGCAGTTCTTC.

By proportion, this clone is medium-sized (0.01 to 0.1%). The sample holds other DNA sequences that translate to the same CDR3. The chain is built from TRBV11-2 and TRBJ1-1; 10 nucleotides match TRBD1. V dropped 3 bases and J dropped 8; count of bases not matched to a gene: 0. The CDR3 is 12 residues long. CDR1 SGHAT and CDR2 FQNNGV come from the germline V gene. CDR3 in DNA: TGTGCCAGCAGCTTGGGACAGGGGGAAGCTTTCTTT. Translation gives CASSLGQGEAFF.

The chain carries TRBV29-1 and TRBJ2-5; 8 bases fit TRBD1. The assigned J gene may be wrong: the sequence end matches TRBJ2-7 better. CDR3 length: 12 amino acids. Germline lookup yields CDR1 SQVTM and CDR2 ANQGSEA. CDR3 DNA sequence: TGCAGCGTCCAAGGGACAGGCTACGAGCAGTACTTC. Translated, it gives CSVQGTGYEQYF.

The chain has TRBV5-1 and TRBJ2-1, with a weak D call TRBD2 (6 bases). Deletions cut 1 base from V and 0 bases from J, with 14 bases between. Germline V CDR1 and CDR2: SGHRS, YFSETQ. This CDR3 has 17 amino acids. CDR3 region: CASSLYPRESSYNEQFF. The CDR3 DNA reads TGCGCCAGCAGCTTGTATCCGCGGGAAAGCTCCTACAATGAGCAGTTCTTC.

This clone has a single count. The V call is TRBV2, the J call TRBJ1-2, with a tentative D call TRBD1 (5 bases). There are 16 residues in the CDR3. In germline, CDR1 is SNHLY, CDR2 FYNNEI. V dropped 2 bases and J dropped 5 bases, with 18 bases sitting between them. As DNA, the CDR3 is TGTGCCAGCAGTGAAAGGACCCAGGGAGTCTGGTATGGCTACACCTTC. Translation: CASSERTQGVWYGYTF.

By proportion, this clone is medium-sized. The genes are TRBV2 and TRBJ2-3; a possible D gene is TRBD1 (6 bases). The CDR3 sequence is 13 residues long. Trimming shortened V by 0 bases and J by 5 bases, and 6 bases separated the two germline ends. Looked up from germline, CDR1 is SNHLY and CDR2 is FYNNEI. CDR3 nucleotides: TGTGCCAGCAGTGAAGCCAGGGGAGATACGCAGTATTTT. The encoded protein is CASSEARGDTQYF. The full variable domain, rest sourced from reference TRBV2 and TRBJ2-3, is EPEVTQTPSHQVTQMGQEVILRCVPISNHLYFYWYRQILGQKVEFLVSFYNNEISEKSEIFDDQFSVERPDGSNFTLKIRSTKLEDSAMYFCASSEARGDTQYFGPGTRLTVL.

This clone was observed a handful of times. The rearrangement uses TRBV6-7 and TRBJ2-3; 13 nucleotides match TRBD2. TRBV6-7 is treated as an ORF (open reading frame) with a function not yet certain. V dropped 5 bases and J dropped 1; count of bases not matched to a gene: 9. This CDR3 has 18 residues. CDR3 sequence reads: CASSQLLAGGPCTDTQYF. CDR3 DNA sequence: TGTGCCAGCAGTCAGTTACTAGCGGGAGGGCCCTGCACAGATACGCAGTATTTT.

The gene calls are TRBV19 and TRBJ2-3; 8 bases map to TRBD1. Germline assignment: CDR1 LNHDA and CDR2 SQIVND (reference sequence). The J segment lost 2 bases and the V segment lost 5 bases, leaving 3 bases of the junction unmatched. This CDR3 comprises 14 residues. The CDR3 DNA reads TGTGCCAGTAGTGCGGGACAGGCCACAGATACGCAGTATTTT. Protein: CASSAGQATDTQYF.

The table lists this clone with a count of one. The rearrangement joins TRBV7-8 to TRBJ1-2; maybe TRBD1 (6 bases). CDR3 length: 21 residues. Germline assignment: CDR1 SGHVS and CDR2 FQNEAQ. Trimming pared 1 base from V and 5 bases from J, leaving 32 bases between. CDR3 protein: CASSLEQGGSLNPREIYGYTF. The CDR3 bases are TGTGCCAGCAGCTTAGAACAGGGCGGAAGCCTAAACCCAAGAGAGATATATGGCTACACCTTC. The variable domain in full, with the rest retrieved from reference TRBV7-8 and TRBJ1-2, is GAGVSQSPRYKVAKRGQDVALRCDPISGHVSLFWYQQALGQGPEFLTYFQNEAQLDKSGLPSDRFFAERPEGSVSTLKIQRTQQEDSAVYLCASSLEQGGSLNPREIYGYTFGSGTRLTVV.

The chain carries TRBV15 and TRBJ2-1, with 7 positions matching TRBD2. This CDR3 spans 16 amino acids. V was clipped by 5 bases and J by 5 bases; unmatched bases: 12. Germline V gene sequence: CDR1 LNHNV, CDR2 YYDKDF (reference sequence). CDR3 coding DNA: TGTGCCACCAGCGGGTCGTTAGCGGGCCCCGACAATGAGCAGTTCTTC. This encodes CATSGSLAGPDNEQFF.

The chain carries TRBV6-1 and TRBJ1-1; 8 bases align to TRBD1. This CDR3 is 14 amino acids long. V lost 7 bases and J lost 7; bases outside the gene matches: 11. The germline V gene encodes CDR1 MNHNS and CDR2 SASEGT. The CDR3 DNA sequence: TGTGCCAGCATTCCTCGACAGGGGAGGTTTGAAGCTTTCTTT. Amino acids: CASIPRQGRFEAFF.

This clone was counted a few times. The rearrangement links TRBV6-4 to TRBJ2-1, with TRBD2 matching over 11 bases. CDR1 and CDR2 (germline): MRHNA, SNTAGT. The length of the CDR3 is 15 residues. Germline trimming cut 4 bases from V and 4 bases from J; bases unmatched to any gene: 3. This chain's CDR3 is CASSGASGRYNEQFF. The CDR3 DNA sequence: TGTGCCAGCAGTGGTGCTAGCGGGAGGTACAATGAGCAGTTCTTC.

CDR3 sequence reads: CASSYEGSGSYEQYF. The CDR3 nucleotides read TGTGCCAGCAGTTACGAAGGTAGCGGGAGTTACGAGCAGTACTTC. The genes are TRBV6-5 and TRBJ2-7; 9 bases line up with TRBD2. This CDR3 is built from 15 residues. Germline CDR1 MNHEY, CDR2 SVGAGI. The V segment lost 2 bases and the J segment 4 bases; nucleotides outside the gene matches: 6.

This clone was picked up many times. Other DNA sequences of this sample code for an identical CDR3. V usage is TRBV6-1 and J usage is TRBJ2-3; 9 bases are shared with TRBD2. The CDR3 covers 15 residues. Trimming removed 0 bases from V and 4 bases from J; junction bases left unmatched: 2. Per germline, CDR1 MNHNS and CDR2 SASEGT. CDR3 residues: CASSEASGSPDTQYF. DNA of the CDR3: TGTGCCAGCAGTGAAGCTAGCGGGAGCCCAGATACGCAGTATTTT.

The chain is built from TRBV28 and TRBJ1-2, with D tentatively TRBD1 (5 bases). The V end was cut by 5 bases, the J end by 6 bases, with 13 bases between. There are 13 residues in the CDR3. CDR1 and CDR2 from the germline V gene are MDHEN and SYDVKM. This chain's CDR3 is CASSLLREDGYTF. The CDR3 nucleotides are TGTGCCAGCAGTCTGCTCAGGGAGGATGGCTACACCTTC.

The chain combines TRBV19 with TRBJ1-5; 7 bases map to TRBD1. Trimming at V came to 4 bases and at J to 7 bases, leaving 10 bases not matched to a gene. Looked up from germline, CDR1 is LNHDA and CDR2 is SQIVND (reference sequence). The CDR3 spans 15 residues. This CDR3 is CASSKQGWFSQPQHF. The CDR3 DNA reads as TGTGCCAGTAGTAAACAGGGGTGGTTTTCGCAGCCCCAGCATTTT.

Only one count was recorded for this clone. The chain uses TRBV11-2 and TRBJ1-1; D is unresolved. This CDR3 contains 15 residues. V lost 3 bases and J lost 0, with 11 bases in between. Per the germline V gene, CDR1 is SGHAT and CDR2 is FQNNGV. The CDR3 region is CASSLAPRMNTEAFF. CDR3 in DNA: TGTGCCAGCAGCTTGGCTCCTCGGATGAACACTGAAGCTTTCTTT.

This rearrangement joins TRBV6-5 to TRBJ2-1; D is possibly TRBD1 or TRBD2 (5 bases each). Trimming removed 5 bases from V and 6 bases from J, with 14 bases in between. Germline V gives CDR1 MNHEY, CDR2 SVGAGI. The CDR3 totals 14 residues. CDR3: CASSGDGPSNEQFF. CDR3 sequence (DNA): TGTGCCAGCAGTGGGGACGGTCCCAGCAATGAGCAGTTCTTC.

This chain links TRBV6-1 with TRBJ2-7; tentatively, D is TRBD1 or TRBD2 (6 bases each). Germline V CDR1 and CDR2: MNHNS, SASEGT. The CDR3 has 16 amino acids. V was pared by 2 bases and J by 3 bases, with 17 bases between. CDR3 sequence reads: CASSELLGGYSYEQYF. DNA of the CDR3: TGTGCCAGCAGTGAACTCTTAGGGGGGTATAGCTACGAGCAGTACTTC.

The chain links TRBV5-4 to TRBJ2-1, with D perhaps being TRBD1 or TRBD2 (5 bases each). Germline V CDR1 and CDR2: SGHNT, YYREEE (reference sequence). The CDR3 extends over 15 amino acids. Trimming cost V 5 bases and J 2 bases, with 14 bases left between them. The CDR3 nucleotides read TGTGCCAGCAGGGGGCGGGTTTCCACCTACAATGAGCAGTTCTTC. It yields the protein CASRGRVSTYNEQFF.

The J gene is TRBJ1-2, the V gene TRBV6-1; tentatively, D is TRBD1 (5 bases). Germline-derived CDR1 and CDR2 are MNHNS and SASEGT. The V gene lost 2 bases and the J gene lost 2 bases, with 15 bases spanning the gap. This CDR3 spans 16 amino acids. The CDR3 is CASSESSAGPNYGYTF. CDR3 DNA: TGTGCCAGCAGTGAAAGCTCAGCAGGGCCCAACTATGGCTACACCTTC.

The chain has TRBV11-2 and TRBJ2-1, with TRBD2 as a possible D gene (5 bases). This CDR3 is 13 amino acids long. V gave up 3 bases and J gave up 5 bases, with 8 bases separating them. CDR1 and CDR2 from the germline V gene are SGHAT and FQNNGV. CDR3 nucleotide sequence: TGTGCCAGCAGCTTCACTAGGAACAATGAGCAGTTCTTC. This sequence encodes CASSFTRNNEQFF.

This chain uses TRBV7-2 with TRBJ2-3, with TRBD1 identical over 12 bases. The CDR3 is 16 amino acids. The ends lost 4 bases at V and 6 bases at J; junction bases unmatched: 8. The germline gives CDR1 SGHTA, CDR2 FQGNSA. The chain's CDR3 is CASSYGGTGGWDTQYF. Written as DNA, the CDR3 is TGTGCCAGCAGCTATGGCGGGACAGGGGGCTGGGATACGCAGTATTTT.

The genes are TRBV10-2 and TRBJ1-2; D is unresolved. Trimming shortened V by 3 bases and J by 1 base, and 15 bases separated the two germline ends. Germline values: CDR1 WSHSY, CDR2 SAAADI. The CDR3 totals 16 residues. This CDR3 is CASSDRFGTVNYGYTF. CDR3 nucleotides: TGCGCCAGCAGTGATCGGTTCGGTACCGTTAACTATGGCTACACCTTC.

With respect to this clone: Other DNA sequences in this specimen translate into the identical CDR3. V gene TRBV7-2 combines with J gene TRBJ1-1; D is ambiguous. From germline, CDR1 is SGHTA and CDR2 FQGNSA. V shed 5 bases and J shed 3 bases, with 10 bases lying between them. The CDR3 runs 13 residues. As DNA, the CDR3 is TGTGCCAGCAGCCCACAAAGGGACACTGAAGCTTTCTTT. Translating gives CASSPQRDTEAFF.

V and J are TRBV23-1 and TRBJ1-5, with TRBD1 matching 9 bases. TRBV23-1 has ORF status, its function being uncertain. Trimming took 6 bases from V and 1 from J; bases not matched to a gene: 22. The CDR3 extends over 21 amino acids. CDR3 DNA sequence: TGCGCCAGCAGACACTTAGGGGTGGGACAGGGAGAACTTAGCAGCAATCAGCCCCAGCATTTT. Translated, it gives CASRHLGVGQGELSSNQPQHF.

The chain has TRBV4-1 and TRBJ2-7, with 9 bases that match TRBD2. Looked up from germline, CDR1 is MGHRA and CDR2 is YSYEKL. This CDR3 is 18 amino acids long. The ends lost 3 bases at V and 5 bases at J; junction bases unmatched: 17. The CDR3 region is CASSQSVVILAGFDEQYF. The DNA of the CDR3 is TGCGCCAGCAGCCAGAGCGTTGTTATCCTAGCGGGATTTGACGAGCAGTACTTC.

This clone was seen at least ten times. V is TRBV5-8 and J is TRBJ2-7; 9 bases agree with TRBD1. The CDR3 loop spans 14 amino acids. V shed 4 bases, J shed 7 bases, and the junction held 9 bases outside the gene matches. The germline CDR1 and CDR2 sequences are SGHTS and YDEGEE. The CDR3 nucleotides read TGTGCCAGCAGCGGACTACAGGGGGCTAGAGAGCAGTACTTC. This gives the protein CASSGLQGAREQYF.